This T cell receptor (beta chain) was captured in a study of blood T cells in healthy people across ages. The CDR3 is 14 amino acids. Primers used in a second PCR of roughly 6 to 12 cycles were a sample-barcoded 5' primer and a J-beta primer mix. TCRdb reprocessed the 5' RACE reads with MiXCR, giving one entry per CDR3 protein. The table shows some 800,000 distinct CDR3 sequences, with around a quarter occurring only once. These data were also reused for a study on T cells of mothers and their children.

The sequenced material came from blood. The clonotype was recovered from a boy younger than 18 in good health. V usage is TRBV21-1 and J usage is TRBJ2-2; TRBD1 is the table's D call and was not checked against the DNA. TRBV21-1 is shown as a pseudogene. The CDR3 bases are TGTGCCAGCGGCAAAGAGGGGTACACCGGGGAGCTGTTTTTT. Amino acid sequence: CASGKEGYTGELFF.